The 14 T cell receptor beta chains below all came from one sample that was sequenced in a study of T cell responses to AZD1222 COVID-19 vaccine. Some clones are missing from TCRdb's copy, which holds only in-frame ones; the method was immunoSEQ multiplex PCR. The data show 100,000 to 130,000 clones, about 85% seen once. The material was peripheral blood, obtained 28 days after the second AZD1222 dose. Receptor source: an adult who received the AZD1222 COVID-19 vaccine.

This rearrangement joins TRBV24-1 to TRBJ2-5, with no clear D. The germline V gene has CDR1 KGHDR and CDR2 SFDVKD. The CDR3 is made up of 16 amino acids. V gave up 1 base and J gave up 2 bases, with 13 bases separating them. DNA for the CDR3: TGTGCCACCAGTGATTTTGGGGAAAGAAGTCAAGAGACCCAGTACTTC. Translation: CATSDFGERSQETQYF.

The chain carries TRBV19 and TRBJ1-2; TRBD1 is a possible D gene (5 bases). From germline, CDR1 is LNHDA and CDR2 SQIVND (reference sequence). The CDR3 covers 13 residues. V lost 5 bases and J 7 bases, leaving 14 bases between the germline ends. The CDR3 region has the DNA TGTGCCAGTAGTTCCCTCGCGCAGGGTGGCTACACCTTC. This translates into CASSSLAQGGYTF.

This clone was detected a few times. This chain uses TRBV18 with TRBJ2-7; D gene unclear. With 3 bases removed from V and 2 bases from J, the gap between germline ends came to 17 bases. Germline V gene sequence: CDR1 KGHSH, CDR2 LQKENI. This CDR3 has 16 amino acids. The CDR3 region is CASSPPGSAGTYEQYF. The DNA of the CDR3 is TGTGCCAGCTCACCGCCCGGGTCGGCAGGAACCTACGAGCAGTACTTC.

This chain connects TRBV2 to TRBJ2-7; unclear D gene. The germline gives CDR1 SNHLY, CDR2 FYNNEI. V gave up 0 bases and J gave up 3 bases, with 12 bases separating them. This CDR3 has 15 residues. CDR3 coding DNA: TGTGCCAGCAGTGAAGCGGCACAGACATTCTACGAGCAGTACTTC. This translates into CASSEAAQTFYEQYF.

The rearrangement joins TRBV18 to TRBJ2-3; D gene ambiguous. The V gene lost 3 bases and the J gene lost 1 base, with 8 bases spanning the gap. Germline CDR1 KGHSH, CDR2 LQKENI. The length of the CDR3 is 14 residues. The CDR3 DNA follows: TGTGCCAGCTCACCGGGTACCGGCACAGATACGCAGTATTTT. The encoded protein is CASSPGTGTDTQYF. The whole variable domain, filled in from reference TRBV18 and TRBJ2-3, reads NAGVMQNPRHLVRRRGQEARLRCSPMKGHSHVYWYRQLPEEGLKFMVYLQKENIIDESGMPKERFSAEFPKEGPSILRIQQVVRGDSAAYFCASSPGTGTDTQYFGPGTRLTVL.

The chain is built from TRBV6-5 and TRBJ2-5, with D perhaps matching TRBD1 (6 bases). V lost 0 bases to trimming and J lost 6 bases, with 11 bases between them. This CDR3 region has 14 residues. Looked up from germline, CDR1 is MNHEY and CDR2 is SVGAGI. The CDR3 DNA is TGTGCCAGCAGTTACTCGGGGGACACGAAGACCCAGTACTTC. It codes for CASSYSGDTKTQYF.

V and J are TRBV19 and TRBJ1-6, with 9 nucleotides matching TRBD1. Germline values: CDR1 LNHDA, CDR2 SQIVND (reference sequence). Trimming cost V 6 bases and J 7 bases; bases outside gene matches: 28. The CDR3 totals 22 residues. The CDR3 bases are TGTGCCAGTAGCCCACGGCCCTCCTACCGGGACAGGGAAGGGTCTTGGAATTCACCCCTCCACTTT. Its translation is CASSPRPSYRDREGSWNSPLHF. Variable domain in full (rest from reference TRBV19 and TRBJ1-6): DGGITQSPKYLFRKEGQNVTLSCEQNLNHDAMYWYRQDPGQGLRLIYYSQIVNDFQKGDIAEGYSVSREKKESFPLTVTSAQKNPTAFYLCASSPRPSYRDREGSWNSPLHFGNGTRLTVT.

V is TRBV30 and J is TRBJ1-1; D ambiguous. The V end was cut by 2 bases, the J end by 3 bases, with 10 bases between. Germline assignment: CDR1 GTSNPN and CDR2 SVGIG (reference sequence). The CDR3 extends over 13 amino acids. The CDR3 coding sequence is TGTGCCTGGAGTCGGGAGGAGGACACTGAAGCTTTCTTT. Translating it yields CAWSREEDTEAFF.

This chain connects TRBV7-9 to TRBJ2-3; 7 positions match TRBD1. The CDR3 length is 17 residues. Germline CDR1 and CDR2: SEHNR and FQNEAQ (reference sequence). V gave up 5 bases and J gave up 1 base; unmatched junction bases: 12. The CDR3 DNA reads as TGTGCCAGCAGCGCCTCAGGACAGGTGACCGGCACAGATACGCAGTATTTT. As protein: CASSASGQVTGTDTQYF.

The gene calls are TRBV7-9 and TRBJ2-3; D uncertain. Germline V lookup: CDR1 SEHNR, CDR2 FQNEAQ (reference sequence). The V end was cut by 5 bases, the J end by 6 bases, with 12 bases between. This CDR3 has 13 residues. CDR3 sequence: CASSRDGPDTQYF. CDR3 DNA: TGTGCCAGCAGCCGTGATGGTCCGGATACGCAGTATTTT.

The rearrangement joins TRBV7-2 to TRBJ2-7; 8 bases align to TRBD1. The CDR3 is 15 amino acids. CDR1 and CDR2 from the germline V gene are SGHTA and FQGNSA. The V segment lost 2 bases and the J segment 4 bases; nucleotides outside the gene matches: 7. The CDR3 region is CASSLIYRGDYEQYF. The CDR3, as DNA: TGTGCCAGCAGCTTAATCTACAGGGGGGATTACGAGCAGTACTTC.

The chain links TRBV9 to TRBJ2-5, with D perhaps matching TRBD1 or TRBD2 (6 bases each). Germline V gives CDR1 SGDLS, CDR2 YYNGEE. This CDR3 comprises 15 residues. Trimming pared 3 bases from V and 2 bases from J, leaving 14 bases between. The CDR3 here is CASSGGAGRQETQYF. The CDR3 DNA is TGTGCCAGCAGCGGGGGGGCCGGGCGACAAGAGACCCAGTACTTC.

The gene calls are TRBV9 and TRBJ1-1, with D maybe TRBD1 (5 bases). CDR3 length: 13 amino acids. Germline V gene data show CDR1 as SGDLS and CDR2 as YYNGEE. V lost 2 bases and J 5 bases, leaving 10 bases between the germline ends. The CDR3, as DNA: TGTGCCAGCAGCGTCGAACAGGAAACTGAAGCTTTCTTT. Amino acids: CASSVEQETEAFF. The variable domain in full, with the rest retrieved from reference TRBV9 and TRBJ1-1, is DSGVTQTPKHLITATGQRVTLRCSPRSGDLSVYWYQQSLDQGLQFLIQYYNGEERAKGNILERFSAQQFPDLHSELNLSSLELGDSALYFCASSVEQETEAFFGQGTRLTVV.

The rearrangement links TRBV3-1 (or the pseudogene TRBV3-2) to TRBJ1-2; unclear D gene. The V gene lost 4 bases and the J gene lost 2 bases, with 11 bases spanning the gap. The CDR3 extends over 14 amino acids. Germline values: CDR1 LGHDT, CDR2 YNNKEL (reference sequence). CDR3 DNA: TGTGCCAGCAGCCCCGGTCTCGGGAACTATGGCTACACCTTC. Translating gives CASSPGLGNYGYTF.